The T cell receptor beta chain under discussion was sequenced for a study of blood T cell repertoires in COVID-19. Study information: Sites across the United States, Italy and Spain contributed samples from acute and convalescent COVID-19.

Participants' reported clinical history set cohort assignment. Authors' methods: Nucleated cell number was recorded as an estimate derived from reference gene primer amplification. Assay: immunoSEQ multiplex PCR; the TCRdb copy retains only in-frame clones and omits some. The D gene and trimming were derived from the DNA, and the V and J assignments and clone size from that table. The table has approximately 200,000 clones, about 87% seen once. The germline V gene has CDR1 SGHDN and CDR2 FVKESK. The V gene end was trimmed by 0 bases and the J gene end by 5 bases; junction bases not matched to a gene: 5. The CDR3 spans 16 residues.

The specimen sequenced was PBMCs or T cells enriched from blood (not recorded which). The clonotype was recovered from a man aged 18 to 29 with acute COVID-19. The chain couples TRBV14 to TRBJ2-1; TRBD2 matches 9 bases. The CDR3 region is CASSQDGLAINNEQFF. DNA of the CDR3: TGTGCCAGCAGCCAAGACGGACTAGCGATAAACAATGAGCAGTTCTTC.